The clone carrying this TCR beta chain was counted a single time. Looked up from germline, CDR1 is LNHNV and CDR2 is YYDKDF (reference sequence). The CDR3 loop spans 15 amino acids. With 0 bases clipped from V and 4 bases from J, the junction kept 5 bases outside the gene matches. The data were produced by immunoSEQ multiplex PCR, yet TCRdb's version contains in-frame clones alone and is incomplete. The sample records 55,000 to 60,000 clones, 88% being singletons. These data are taken from a study of T cells in tuberculosis. Cells were sorted from thawed PBMC rested overnight and stained with GMM-loaded CD1B tetramer, viability dye and anti-CD3. CD1B tetramers were loaded with Rhodococcus equi-derived C32 glucose monomycolate.

This sequence joins TRBV15 and TRBJ2-7, with TRBD2 matching over 8 bases. The receptor comes from an adult woman with latent tuberculosis. What was sequenced was CD1b-GMM tetramer-negative cells sorted from PBMCs. The DNA for the CDR3 is TGTGCCACCAGCAGAGAGGCGGGGGGACCTTACGAGCAGTACTTC. Protein: CATSREAGGPYEQYF.